This T cell receptor (beta chain) was identified during a study of blood T cell repertoires in COVID-19. V was pared by 6 bases and J by 4 bases, with 10 bases between. CDR3 length: 12 amino acids. CDR1 SGHDN and CDR2 FVKESK come from the germline V gene. Sequencing used immunoSEQ multiplex PCR; TCRdb keeps in-frame clones, though not all of them. In the table there are over 120,000 clones, about 88% of which are singletons. The chain links TRBV14 to TRBJ2-7, with D uncertain. The receptor was derived from a human donor with acute or convalescent COVID-19. The donor label of this sample is uncertain. What was sequenced was peripheral blood. CDR3 residues: CASSPSRYEQYF. For the CDR3, the DNA is TGTGCCAGCAGTCCCTCCCGTTACGAGCAGTACTTC.